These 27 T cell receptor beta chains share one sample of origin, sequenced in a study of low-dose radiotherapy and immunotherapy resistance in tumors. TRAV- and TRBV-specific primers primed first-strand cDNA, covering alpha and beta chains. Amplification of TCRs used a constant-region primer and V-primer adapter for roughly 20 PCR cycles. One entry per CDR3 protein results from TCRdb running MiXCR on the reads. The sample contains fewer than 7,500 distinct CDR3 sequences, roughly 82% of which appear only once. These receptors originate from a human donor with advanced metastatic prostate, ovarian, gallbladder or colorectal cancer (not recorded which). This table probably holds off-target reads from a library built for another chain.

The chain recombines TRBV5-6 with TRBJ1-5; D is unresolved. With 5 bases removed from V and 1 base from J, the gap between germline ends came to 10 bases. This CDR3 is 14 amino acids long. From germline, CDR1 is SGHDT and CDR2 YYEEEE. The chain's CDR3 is CASSLRWSNQPQHF. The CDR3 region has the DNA TGTGCCAGCAGTCTTCGTTGGAGCAATCAGCCCCAGCATTTT.

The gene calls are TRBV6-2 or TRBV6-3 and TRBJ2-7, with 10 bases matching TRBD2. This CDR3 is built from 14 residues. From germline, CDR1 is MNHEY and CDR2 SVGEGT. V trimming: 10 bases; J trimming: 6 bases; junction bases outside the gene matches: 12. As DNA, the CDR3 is TGTGCCACCTCGTTGGGACTAGCGTCTACCGAGCAGTACTTC. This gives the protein CATSLGLASTEQYF.

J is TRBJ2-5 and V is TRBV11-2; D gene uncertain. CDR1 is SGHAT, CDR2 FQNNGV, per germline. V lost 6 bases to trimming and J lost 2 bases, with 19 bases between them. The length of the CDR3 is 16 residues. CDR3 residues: CASRTKGGLGQETQYF. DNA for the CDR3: TGTGCCAGCAGAACGAAAGGTGGCTTAGGGCAAGAGACCCAGTACTTC.

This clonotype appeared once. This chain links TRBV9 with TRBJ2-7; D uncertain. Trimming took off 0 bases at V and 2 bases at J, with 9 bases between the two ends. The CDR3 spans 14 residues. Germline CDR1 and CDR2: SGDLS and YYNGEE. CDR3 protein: CASSVGHTTYEQYF. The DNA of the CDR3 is TGTGCCAGCAGCGTAGGTCACACCACCTACGAGCAGTACTTC.

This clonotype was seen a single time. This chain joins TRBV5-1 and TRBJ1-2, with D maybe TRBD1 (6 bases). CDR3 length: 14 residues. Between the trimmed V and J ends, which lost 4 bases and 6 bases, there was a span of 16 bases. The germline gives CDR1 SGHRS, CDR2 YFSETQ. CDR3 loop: CASSQARGNNGYTF. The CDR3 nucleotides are TGCGCCAGCAGCCAAGCAAGGGGGAATAATGGCTACACCTTC.

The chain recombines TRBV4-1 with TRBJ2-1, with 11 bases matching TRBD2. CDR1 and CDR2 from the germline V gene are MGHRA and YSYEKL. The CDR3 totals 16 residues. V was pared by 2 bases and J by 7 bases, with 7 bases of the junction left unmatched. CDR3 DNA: TGCGCCAGCAGCCAATCTCGACTAGCGGGGACGAATGAGCAGTTCTTC. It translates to CASSQSRLAGTNEQFF.

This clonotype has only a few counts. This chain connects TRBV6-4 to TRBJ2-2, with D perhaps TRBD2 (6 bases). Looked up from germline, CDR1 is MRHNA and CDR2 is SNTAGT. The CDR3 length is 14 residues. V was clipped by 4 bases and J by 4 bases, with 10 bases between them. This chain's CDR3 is CASSGGVSTGELFF. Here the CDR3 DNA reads TGTGCCAGCAGTGGCGGGGTGAGCACCGGGGAGCTGTTTTTT.

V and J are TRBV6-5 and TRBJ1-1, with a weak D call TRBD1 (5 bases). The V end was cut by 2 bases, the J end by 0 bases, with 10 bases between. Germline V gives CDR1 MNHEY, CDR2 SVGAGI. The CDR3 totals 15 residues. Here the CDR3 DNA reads TGTGCCAGCAGTTACGAGGGGTCGGTGAACACTGAAGCTTTCTTT. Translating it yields CASSYEGSVNTEAFF.

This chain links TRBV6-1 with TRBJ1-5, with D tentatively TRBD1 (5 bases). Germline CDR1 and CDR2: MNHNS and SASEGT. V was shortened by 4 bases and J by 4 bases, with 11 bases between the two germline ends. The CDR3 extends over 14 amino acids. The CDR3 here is CASSGQRENQPQHF. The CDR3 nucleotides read TGTGCCAGCAGTGGACAGAGGGAAAATCAGCCCCAGCATTTT.

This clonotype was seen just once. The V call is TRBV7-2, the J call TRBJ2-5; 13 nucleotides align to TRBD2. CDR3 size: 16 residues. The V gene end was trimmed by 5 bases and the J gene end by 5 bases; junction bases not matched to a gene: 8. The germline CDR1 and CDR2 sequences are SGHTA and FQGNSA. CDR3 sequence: CASSSGTSGVDETQYF. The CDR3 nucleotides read TGTGCCAGCAGCAGCGGGACTAGCGGGGTCGACGAGACCCAGTACTTC.

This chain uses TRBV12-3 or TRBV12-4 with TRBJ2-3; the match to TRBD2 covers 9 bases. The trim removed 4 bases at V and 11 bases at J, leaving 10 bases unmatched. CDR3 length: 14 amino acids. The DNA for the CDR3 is TGTGCCAGCAGTTCCTCCGGTCTAGCGGGAAGGCAGTATTTT. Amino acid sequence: CASSSSGLAGRQYF.

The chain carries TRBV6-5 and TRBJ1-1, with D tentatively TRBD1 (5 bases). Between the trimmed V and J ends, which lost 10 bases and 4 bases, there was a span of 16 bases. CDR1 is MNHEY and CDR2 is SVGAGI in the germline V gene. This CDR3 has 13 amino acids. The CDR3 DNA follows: TGTGCCACAATCAGGGAAGTCGGCACTGAAGCTTTCTTT. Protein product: CATIREVGTEAFF.

The CDR3: CASSFGITYEQYF. CDR3 DNA sequence: TGTGCCAGCAGTTTCGGCATCACTTACGAGCAGTACTTC. The rearrangement uses TRBV12-3 or TRBV12-4 and TRBJ2-7; D unclear. V gave up 3 bases and J gave up 4 bases, with 10 bases separating them. The length of the CDR3 is 13 residues.

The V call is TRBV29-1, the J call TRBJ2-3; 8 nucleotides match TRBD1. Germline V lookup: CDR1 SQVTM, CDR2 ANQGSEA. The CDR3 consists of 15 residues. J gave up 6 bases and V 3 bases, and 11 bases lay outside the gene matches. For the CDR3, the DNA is TGCAGCGTTGAGGTGGGCAGGGGGCTGGAGGATACGCAGTATTTT. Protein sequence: CSVEVGRGLEDTQYF.

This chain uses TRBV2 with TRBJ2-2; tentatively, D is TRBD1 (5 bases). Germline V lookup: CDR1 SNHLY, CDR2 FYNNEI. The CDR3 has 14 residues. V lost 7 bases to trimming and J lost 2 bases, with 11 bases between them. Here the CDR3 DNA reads TGTGCCAGCACTCCTCAGGGTAACACCGGGGAGCTGTTTTTT. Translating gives CASTPQGNTGELFF.

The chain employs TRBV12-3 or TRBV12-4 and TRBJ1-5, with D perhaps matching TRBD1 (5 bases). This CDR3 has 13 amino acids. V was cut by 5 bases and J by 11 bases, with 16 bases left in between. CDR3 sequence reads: CASSPGLSRAQHF. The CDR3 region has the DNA TGTGCCAGCAGTCCGGGACTCAGCAGGGCCCAGCATTTT.

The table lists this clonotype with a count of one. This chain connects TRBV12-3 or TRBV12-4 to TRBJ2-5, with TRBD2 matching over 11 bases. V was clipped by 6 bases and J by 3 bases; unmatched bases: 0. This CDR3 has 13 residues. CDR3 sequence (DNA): TGTGCCAGCAGGACTAGCGGGGAAGAGACCCAGTACTTC. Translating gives CASRTSGEETQYF.

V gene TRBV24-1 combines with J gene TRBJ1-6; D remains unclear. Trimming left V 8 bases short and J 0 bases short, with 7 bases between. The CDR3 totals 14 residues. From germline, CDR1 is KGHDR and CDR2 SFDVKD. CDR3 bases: TGTGCCACCAATGGGAGCTCCTATAATTCACCCCTCCACTTT. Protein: CATNGSSYNSPLHF.

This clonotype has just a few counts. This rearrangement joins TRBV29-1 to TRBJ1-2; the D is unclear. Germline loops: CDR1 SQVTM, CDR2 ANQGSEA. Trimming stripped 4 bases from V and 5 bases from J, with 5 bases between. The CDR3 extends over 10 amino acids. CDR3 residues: CSVGGYGYTF. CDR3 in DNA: TGCAGCGTTGGCGGGTATGGCTACACCTTC.

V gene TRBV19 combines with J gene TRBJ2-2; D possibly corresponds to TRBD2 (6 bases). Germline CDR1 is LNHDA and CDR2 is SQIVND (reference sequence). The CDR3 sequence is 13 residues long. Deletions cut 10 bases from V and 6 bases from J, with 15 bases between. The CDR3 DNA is TGTGCCACATTCCCGGGGGAGGCCGGGGAGCTGTTTTTT. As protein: CATFPGEAGELFF.

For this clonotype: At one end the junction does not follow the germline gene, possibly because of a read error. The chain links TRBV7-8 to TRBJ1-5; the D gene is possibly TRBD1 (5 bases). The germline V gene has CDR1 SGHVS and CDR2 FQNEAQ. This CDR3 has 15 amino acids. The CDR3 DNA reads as TGTGCCAGCAGCTCATCGGGACCGAGCAATCAGCCCCGGCATTTT. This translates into CASSSSGPSNQPRHF. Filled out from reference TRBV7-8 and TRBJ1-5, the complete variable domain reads GAGVSQSPRYKVAKRGQDVALRCDPISGHVSLFWYQQALGQGPEFLTYFQNEAQLDKSGLPSDRFFAERPEGSVSTLKIQRTQQEDSAVYLCASSSSGPSNQPRHFGDGTRLSIL.

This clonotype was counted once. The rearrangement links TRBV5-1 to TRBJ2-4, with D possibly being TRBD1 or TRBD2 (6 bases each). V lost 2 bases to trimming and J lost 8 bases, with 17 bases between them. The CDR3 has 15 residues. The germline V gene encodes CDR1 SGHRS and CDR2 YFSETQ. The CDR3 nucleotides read TGCGCCAGCAGCTTCGGGGGCGATTTCGCGGACATTCAGTACTTC. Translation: CASSFGGDFADIQYF.

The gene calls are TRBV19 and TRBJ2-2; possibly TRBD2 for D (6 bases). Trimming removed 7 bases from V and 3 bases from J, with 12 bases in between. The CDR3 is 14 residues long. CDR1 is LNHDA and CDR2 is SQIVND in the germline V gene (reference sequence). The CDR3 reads CASTLRDYTGELFF. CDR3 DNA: TGTGCCAGTACTCTCCGGGACTACACCGGGGAGCTGTTTTTT.

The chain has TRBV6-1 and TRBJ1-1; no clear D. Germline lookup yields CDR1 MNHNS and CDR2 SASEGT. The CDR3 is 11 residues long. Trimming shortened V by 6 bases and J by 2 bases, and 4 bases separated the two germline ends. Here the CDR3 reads CASRTNTEAFF. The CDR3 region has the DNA TGTGCCAGCAGAACCAACACTGAAGCTTTCTTT.

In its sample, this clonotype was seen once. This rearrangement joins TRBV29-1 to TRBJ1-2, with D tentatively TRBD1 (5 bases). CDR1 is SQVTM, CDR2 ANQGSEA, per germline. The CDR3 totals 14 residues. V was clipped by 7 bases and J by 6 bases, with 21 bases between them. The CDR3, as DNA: TGCAGCGGCGACGGGGCGGACTCCGCCGATGGCTACACCTTC. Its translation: CSGDGADSADGYTF.

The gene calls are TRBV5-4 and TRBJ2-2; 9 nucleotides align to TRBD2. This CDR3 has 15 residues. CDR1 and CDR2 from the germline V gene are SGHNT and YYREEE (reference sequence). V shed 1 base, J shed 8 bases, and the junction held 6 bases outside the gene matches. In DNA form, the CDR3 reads TGTGCCAGCAGCTTGCGAGCGGGGGGTCGAGGGGAGCTGTTTTTT. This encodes CASSLRAGGRGELFF.

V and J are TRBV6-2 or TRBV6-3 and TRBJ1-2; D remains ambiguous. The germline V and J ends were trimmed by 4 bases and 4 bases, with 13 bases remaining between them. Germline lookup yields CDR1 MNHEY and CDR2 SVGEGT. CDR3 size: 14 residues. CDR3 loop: CASSSNQGSYGYTF. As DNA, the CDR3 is TGTGCCAGCAGTTCGAACCAAGGCTCCTATGGCTACACCTTC.